This entry describes one T cell receptor (beta chain). This specimen belongs to a study of T-cell memory formation after mild COVID-19. One entry per CDR3 protein, called by TCRdb with MiXCR from the 5' RACE reads. This sample carries over 55,000 distinct CDR3 sequences, roughly an eighth of them seen once, and the ten largest clones take about 25%. The CDR3 extends over 11 amino acids. Per the germline V gene, CDR1 is SGHVS and CDR2 is FQNEAQ. Trimming cost V 5 bases and J 11 bases, with 11 bases left between them. The chain employs TRBV7-8 and TRBJ2-3; D not resolved. The sequencing input was PBMCs or a T cell subset sorted from them (not recorded which). The TCR sequence derives from a man younger than 35 who had mild COVID-19 (a few samples of this study predate the infection). Cell type and time point are not known. CDR3 sequence reads: CASSTKLVQYF. The DNA for the CDR3 is TGTGCCAGCAGCACTAAATTAGTGCAGTATTTT.